A selection of T cell receptor beta chains follows, all from one sample in a study of cytomegalovirus exposure and HLA in healthy donors. Assay used: immunoSEQ multiplex PCR; TCRdb lists only in-frame clones, some missing. The sample lists around 62,000 clones, more than 70% seen once, with 9.7% in the top ten. The sequencing input was PBMCs. The receptors originated from a man aged 40-49 years in good health and CMV-seronegative. The CDR3 runs from the conserved cysteine through the conserved F or W. D genes are given only for firm matches. Rows may omit the clone size; those that give it use once, few, many or a size class.

D gene,clone size,J gene,V gene,CDR3 protein,CDR3 DNA
NA,NA,TRBJ1-4,TRBV6-5,CASLKWGGRNEKLFF,TGTGCCAGCCTCAAATGGGGGGGCAGGAATGAAAAACTGTTTTTT
TRBD1,once,TRBJ2-6,TRBV7-2,CASSLVSGQRANVLTF,TGTGCCAGCAGCTTAGTATCGGGACAGCGGGCCAACGTCCTGACTTTC
TRBD2,NA,TRBJ2-7,TRBV12-5,CASGFGGSSYEQYF,TGTGCTAGTGGTTTTGGCGGGAGCTCCTACGAGCAGTACTTC
NA,once,TRBJ1-1,TRBV6-1,CASSEFGREAFF,TGTGCCAGCAGTGAATTTGGTAGAGAAGCTTTCTTT
TRBD2,once,TRBJ2-5,TRBV7-2,CASSLTSGTQETQYF,TGTGCCAGCAGCTTAACTAGCGGGACACAAGAGACCCAGTACTTC
NA,NA,TRBJ1-6,TRBV5-1,CASSLGPGSPLHF,TGCGCCAGCAGCTTGGGACCGGGATCCCCCCTCCACTTT
NA,NA,TRBJ2-7,TRBV28,CASSRTEPSYEQYF,TGTGCCAGCAGTAGGACAGAGCCCTCCTACGAGCAGTACTTC
NA,NA,TRBJ2-1,TRBV10-3,CAISENNNEQFF,TGTGCCATCAGCGAGAACAACAATGAGCAGTTCTTC
TRBD1,NA,TRBJ1-3,TRBV15,CATSRVRAGGSGNTIYF,TGTGCCACCAGCAGAGTAAGGGCAGGGGGCTCTGGAAACACCATATATTTT
NA,NA,TRBJ1-4,TRBV4-1,CASSQLSATNEKLFF,TGCGCCAGCAGCCAACTAAGCGCAACTAATGAAAAACTGTTTTTT
TRBD2,NA,TRBJ2-7,TRBV7-2,CASSGLIAGGRTYEQYF,TGTGCCAGCAGCGGTCTCATAGCGGGGGGGCGGACCTACGAGCAGTACTTC
NA,NA,TRBJ1-2,TRBV9,CASSAFAGSNYGYTF,TGTGCCAGCAGCGCATTCGCGGGGTCGAACTATGGCTACACCTTC
TRBD2,NA,TRBJ2-3,TRBV7-8,CASSAGAGGLTDTQYF,TGTGCCAGCAGCGCAGGGGCGGGAGGACTCACAGATACGCAGTATTTT
TRBD2,NA,TRBJ2-5,TRBV2,CAVRLAGEETQYF,TGTGCCGTCAGACTAGCGGGGGAAGAGACCCAGTACTTC
NA,NA,TRBJ2-3,TRBV10-2,CASFGGSTDTQYF,TGCGCCAGCTTCGGGGGAAGCACAGATACGCAGTATTTT
TRBD1,once,TRBJ1-5,TRBV28,CASSLEGGRGQPQHF,TGTGCCAGCAGTTTGGAAGGGGGCCGGGGTCAGCCCCAGCATTTT
TRBD1,once,TRBJ2-5,TRBV7-9,CASSPSGTGQETQYF,TGTGCCAGCAGCCCGAGTGGGACAGGGCAAGAGACCCAGTACTTC
NA,NA,TRBJ1-5,TRBV7-2,CASSSINQPQHF,TGTGCCAGCAGCTCCATCAATCAGCCCCAGCATTTT
NA,NA,TRBJ1-6,TRBV5-4,CASSQVLYNSPLHF,TGTGCCAGCAGCCAGGTTCTCTATAATTCACCCCTCCACTTT
TRBD2,NA,TRBJ2-2,TRBV18,CASSLGLSNTGELFF,TGTGCCAGCTCACTGGGACTATCGAACACCGGGGAGCTGTTTTTT
NA,NA,TRBJ2-4,TRBV6-1,CASSEAGTKNIQYF,TGTGCCAGCAGTGAGGCGGGAACCAAAAACATTCAGTACTTC
NA,NA,TRBJ1-1,TRBV19,CATRGSYTEAFF,TGTGCCACTAGGGGGAGCTACACTGAAGCTTTCTTT